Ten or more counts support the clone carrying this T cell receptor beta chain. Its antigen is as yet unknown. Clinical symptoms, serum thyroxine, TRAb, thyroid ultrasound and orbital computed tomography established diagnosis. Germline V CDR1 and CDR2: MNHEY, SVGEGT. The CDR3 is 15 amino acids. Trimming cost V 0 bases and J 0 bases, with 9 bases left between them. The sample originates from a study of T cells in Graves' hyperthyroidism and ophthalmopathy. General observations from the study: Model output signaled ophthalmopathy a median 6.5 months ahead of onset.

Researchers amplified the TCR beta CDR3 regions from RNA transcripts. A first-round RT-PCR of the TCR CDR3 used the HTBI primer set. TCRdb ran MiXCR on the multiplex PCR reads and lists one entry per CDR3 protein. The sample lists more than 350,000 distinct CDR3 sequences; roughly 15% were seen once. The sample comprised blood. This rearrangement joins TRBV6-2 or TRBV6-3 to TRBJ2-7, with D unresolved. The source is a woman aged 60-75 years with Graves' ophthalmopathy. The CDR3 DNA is TGTGCCAGCAGTTACTCGATCTGGGGCTCCTACGAGCAGTACTTC. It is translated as CASSYSIWGSYEQYF.